This T cell receptor (beta chain) is drawn from a study of siplizumab effects on memory and regulatory T cells. General study results and limits: Naive T cells, seemingly more diverse than memory cells, seemed major alloresponse contributors. The mean Treg-derived percentage of mappable alloreactive CD4+ clones was about 70% with siplizumab compared with 25% to 30% in controls.

On this clone: Its antigen is unknown.

TCRdb's table, derived via immunoSEQ multiplex PCR, lists solely in-frame clones and lacks some. The data contain some 80,000 clones, around 95% of them singletons. The CDR3 consists of 15 residues. The V end was cut by 3 bases, the J end by 5 bases, with 16 bases between. The V gene's germline CDR1 is LNHDA and CDR2 SQIVND (reference sequence). This chain uses TRBV19 with TRBJ2-5; D may correspond to TRBD1 or TRBD2 (5 bases each). This receptor was identified in a human donor in good health. Material for sequencing was CD8+ T cells sorted from blood. The CDR3 region has the DNA TGTGCCAGTAGTATCAACGTGGGGGTCCCCGAGACCCAGTACTTC. This gives the protein CASSINVGVPETQYF.